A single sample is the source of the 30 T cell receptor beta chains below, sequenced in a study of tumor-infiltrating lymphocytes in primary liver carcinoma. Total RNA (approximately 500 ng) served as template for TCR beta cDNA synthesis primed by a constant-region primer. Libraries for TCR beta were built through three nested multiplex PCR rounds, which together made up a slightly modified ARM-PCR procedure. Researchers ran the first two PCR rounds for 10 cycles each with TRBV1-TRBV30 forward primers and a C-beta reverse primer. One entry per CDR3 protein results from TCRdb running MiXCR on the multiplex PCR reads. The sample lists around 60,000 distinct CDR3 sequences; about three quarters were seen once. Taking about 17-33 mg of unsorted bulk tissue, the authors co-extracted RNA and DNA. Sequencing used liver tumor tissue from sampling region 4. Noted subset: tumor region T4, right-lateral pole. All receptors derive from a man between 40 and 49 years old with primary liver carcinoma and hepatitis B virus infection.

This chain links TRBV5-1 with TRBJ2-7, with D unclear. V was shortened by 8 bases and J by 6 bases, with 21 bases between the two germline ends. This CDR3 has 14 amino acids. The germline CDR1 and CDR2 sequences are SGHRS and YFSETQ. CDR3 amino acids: CARSPSGVTSEQYF. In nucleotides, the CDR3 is TGCGCCAGGAGCCCCTCTGGGGTCACCTCCGAGCAGTACTTC.

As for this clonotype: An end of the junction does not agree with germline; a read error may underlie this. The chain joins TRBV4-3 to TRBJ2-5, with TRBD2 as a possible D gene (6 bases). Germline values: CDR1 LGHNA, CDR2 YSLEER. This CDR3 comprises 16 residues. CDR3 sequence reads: CAGSQGVAEGGETQYF. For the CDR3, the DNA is TGTGCCGGCAGCCAAGGAGTAGCGGAAGGAGGAGAGACCCAGTACTTC.

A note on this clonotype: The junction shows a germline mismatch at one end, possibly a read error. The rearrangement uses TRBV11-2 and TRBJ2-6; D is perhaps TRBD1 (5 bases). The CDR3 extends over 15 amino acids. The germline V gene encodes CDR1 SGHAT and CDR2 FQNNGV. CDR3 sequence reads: CATQWPRSGANVMTF. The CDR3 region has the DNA TGTGCCACTCAGTGGCCGCGCTCTGGGGCCAACGTCATGACTTTC. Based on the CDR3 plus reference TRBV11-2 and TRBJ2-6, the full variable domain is EAGVAQSPRYKIIEKRQSVAFWCNPISGHATLYWYQQILGQGPKLLIQFQNNGVVDDSQLPKDRFSAERLKGVDSTLKIQPAKLEDSAVYLCATQWPRSGANVMTFGAGSRLTVL.

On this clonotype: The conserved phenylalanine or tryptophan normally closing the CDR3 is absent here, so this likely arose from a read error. CDR3 bases: TGTGCCAGCAGCGTCGCGGGATCGAACACCGGGGAGCTGTTTTTA. Translated: CASSVAGSNTGELFL. The chain couples TRBV11-2 to TRBJ2-2; possibly TRBD2 for D (6 bases). The germline gives CDR1 SGHAT, CDR2 FQNNGV. CDR3 length: 15 residues. V was clipped by 5 bases and J by 0 bases, with 10 bases between them.

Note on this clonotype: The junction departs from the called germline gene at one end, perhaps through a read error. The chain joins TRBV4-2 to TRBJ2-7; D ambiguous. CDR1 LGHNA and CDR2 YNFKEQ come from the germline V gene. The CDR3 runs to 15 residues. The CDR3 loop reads CASNQDRLVSTEQYF. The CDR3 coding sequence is TGCGCCAGCAACCAAGATAGGCTAGTAAGTACCGAGCAGTACTTC.

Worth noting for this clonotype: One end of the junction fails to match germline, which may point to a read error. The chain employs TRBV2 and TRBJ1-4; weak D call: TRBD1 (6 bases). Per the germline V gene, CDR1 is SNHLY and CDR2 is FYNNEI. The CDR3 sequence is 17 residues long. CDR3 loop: CASSEARRGAMDEKLFF. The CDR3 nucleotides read TGTGCAAGCAGTGAAGCGCGCAGGGGTGCAATGGACGAAAAACTGTTTTTT.

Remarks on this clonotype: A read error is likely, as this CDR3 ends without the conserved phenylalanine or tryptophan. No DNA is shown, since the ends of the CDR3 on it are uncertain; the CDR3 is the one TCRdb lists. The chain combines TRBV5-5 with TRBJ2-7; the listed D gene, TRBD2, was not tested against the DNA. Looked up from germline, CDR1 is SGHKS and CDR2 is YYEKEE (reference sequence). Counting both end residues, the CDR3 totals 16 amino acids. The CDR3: CASSLVIGAGVWEQYY.

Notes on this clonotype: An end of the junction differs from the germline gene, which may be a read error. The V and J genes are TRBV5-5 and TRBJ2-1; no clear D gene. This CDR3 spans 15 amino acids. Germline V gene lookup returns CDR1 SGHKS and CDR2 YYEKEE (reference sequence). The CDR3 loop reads CANSLVPGRYNDQFF. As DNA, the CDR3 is TGTGCTAACAGCTTGGTTCCCGGACGGTACAATGACCAGTTCTTC.

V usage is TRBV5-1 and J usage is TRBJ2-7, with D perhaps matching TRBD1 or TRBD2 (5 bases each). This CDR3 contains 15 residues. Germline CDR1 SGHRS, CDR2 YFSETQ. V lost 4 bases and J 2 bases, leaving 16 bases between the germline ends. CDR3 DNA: TGCGCCAGCAGCATCAGGGACCTCCACCCCTACGAGCAGTACTTC. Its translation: CASSIRDLHPYEQYF.

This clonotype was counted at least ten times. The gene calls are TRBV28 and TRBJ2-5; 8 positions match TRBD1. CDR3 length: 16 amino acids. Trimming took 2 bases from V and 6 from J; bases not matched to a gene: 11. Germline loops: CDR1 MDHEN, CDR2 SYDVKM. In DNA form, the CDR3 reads TGTGCCAGCAGTTTACCCCGGGACAGGTCTTTAAAGACCCAGTACTTC. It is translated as CASSLPRDRSLKTQYF.

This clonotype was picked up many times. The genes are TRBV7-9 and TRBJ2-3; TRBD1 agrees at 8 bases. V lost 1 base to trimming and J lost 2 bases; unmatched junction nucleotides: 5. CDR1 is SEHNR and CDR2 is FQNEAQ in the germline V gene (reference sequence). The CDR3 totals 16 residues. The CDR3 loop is CASSLDDRGDTDTQYF. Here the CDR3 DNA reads TGTGCCAGCAGCTTAGATGACAGGGGAGACACAGATACGCAGTATTTT.

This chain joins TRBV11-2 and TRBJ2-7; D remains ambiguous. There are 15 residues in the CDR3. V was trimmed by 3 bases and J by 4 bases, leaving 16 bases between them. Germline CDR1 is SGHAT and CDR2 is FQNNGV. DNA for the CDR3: TGTGCCAGCAGCTTTGTAGTAGGGTGCCAGTACGAGCAGTACTTC. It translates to CASSFVVGCQYEQYF.

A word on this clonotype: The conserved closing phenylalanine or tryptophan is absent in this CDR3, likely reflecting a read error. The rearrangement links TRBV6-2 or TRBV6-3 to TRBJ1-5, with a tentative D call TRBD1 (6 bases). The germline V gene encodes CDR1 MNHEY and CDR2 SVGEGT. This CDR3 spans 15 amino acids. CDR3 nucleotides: TGTGCCAGCGGTTTGGACAGTTATAGCAATCAGTCCCAGCATTTA. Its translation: CASGLDSYSNQSQHL.

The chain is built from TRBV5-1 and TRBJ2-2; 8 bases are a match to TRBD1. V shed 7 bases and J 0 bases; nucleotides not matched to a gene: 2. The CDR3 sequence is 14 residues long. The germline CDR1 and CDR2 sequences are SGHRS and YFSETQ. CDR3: CASSRGPNTGELFF. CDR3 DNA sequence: TGCGCCAGCTCCAGGGGGCCGAACACCGGGGAGCTGTTTTTT.

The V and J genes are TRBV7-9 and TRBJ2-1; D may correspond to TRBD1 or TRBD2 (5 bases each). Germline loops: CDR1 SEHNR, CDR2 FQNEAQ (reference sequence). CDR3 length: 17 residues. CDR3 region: CTNSLPYQGPKTNEQFF. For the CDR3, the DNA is TGTACCAACAGCTTACCATATCAGGGACCTAAAACAAATGAGCAGTTCTTC.

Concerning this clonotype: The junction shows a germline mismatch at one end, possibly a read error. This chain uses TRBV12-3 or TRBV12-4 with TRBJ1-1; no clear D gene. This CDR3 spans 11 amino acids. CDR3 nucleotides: TGTGCTAGCAGTTTGGCCTCTGAAGTTTTCTTT. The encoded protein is CASSLASEVFF.

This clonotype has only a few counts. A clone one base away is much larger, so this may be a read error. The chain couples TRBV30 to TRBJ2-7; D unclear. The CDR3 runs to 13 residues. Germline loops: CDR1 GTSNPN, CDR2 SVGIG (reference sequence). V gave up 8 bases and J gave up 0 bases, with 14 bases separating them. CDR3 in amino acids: CAMSSWNSYEQYF. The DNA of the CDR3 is TGTGCCATGTCATCGTGGAACTCCTACGAGCAGTACTTC.

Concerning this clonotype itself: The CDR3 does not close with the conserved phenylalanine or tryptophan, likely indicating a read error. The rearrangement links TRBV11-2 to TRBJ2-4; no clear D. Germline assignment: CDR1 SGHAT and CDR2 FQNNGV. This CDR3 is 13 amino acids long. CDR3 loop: CNSSFTEENIQYL. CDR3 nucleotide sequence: TGTAACAGCAGCTTTACAGAAGAAAACATTCAGTACCTT.

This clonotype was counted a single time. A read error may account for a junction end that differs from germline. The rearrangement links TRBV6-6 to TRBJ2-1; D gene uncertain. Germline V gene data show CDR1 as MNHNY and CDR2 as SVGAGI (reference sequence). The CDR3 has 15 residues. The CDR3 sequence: CAGSHGTYTLDEQFF. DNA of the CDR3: TGTGCCGGCAGTCATGGAACTTATACCTTAGATGAGCAGTTCTTC.

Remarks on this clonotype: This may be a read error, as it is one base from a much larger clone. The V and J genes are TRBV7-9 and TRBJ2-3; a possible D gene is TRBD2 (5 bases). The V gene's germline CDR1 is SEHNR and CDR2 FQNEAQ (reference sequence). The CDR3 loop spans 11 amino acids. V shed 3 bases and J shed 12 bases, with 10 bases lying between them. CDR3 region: CASSFFGIQYF. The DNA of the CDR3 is TGTGCCAGCAGCTTCTTCGGGATTCAGTATTTT.

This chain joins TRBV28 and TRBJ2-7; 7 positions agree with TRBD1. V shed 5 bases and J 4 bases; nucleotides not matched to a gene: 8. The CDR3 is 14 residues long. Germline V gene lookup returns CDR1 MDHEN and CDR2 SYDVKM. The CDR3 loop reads CASSGGRGSYEQYF. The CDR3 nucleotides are TGTGCCAGCAGTGGGGGCAGGGGGTCATACGAGCAGTACTTC. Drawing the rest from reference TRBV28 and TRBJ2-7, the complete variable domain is DVKVTQSSRYLVKRTGEKVFLECVQDMDHENMFWYRQDPGLGLRLIYFSYDVKMKEKGDIPEGYSVSREKKERFSLILESASTNQTSMYLCASSGGRGSYEQYFGPGTRLTVT.

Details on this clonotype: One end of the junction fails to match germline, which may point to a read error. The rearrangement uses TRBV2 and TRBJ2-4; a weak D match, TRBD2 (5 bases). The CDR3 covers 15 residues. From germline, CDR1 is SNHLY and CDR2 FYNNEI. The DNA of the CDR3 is TGTGCCAGCAGCACGGGAAATGTAGTCAAAAACATTCAGAACTTC. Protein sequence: CASSTGNVVKNIQNF.

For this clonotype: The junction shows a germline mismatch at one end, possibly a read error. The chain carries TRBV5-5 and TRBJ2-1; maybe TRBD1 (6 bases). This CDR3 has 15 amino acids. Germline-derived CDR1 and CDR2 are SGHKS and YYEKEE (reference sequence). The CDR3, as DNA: TGTGCCAGCAGCCCTGGACAGAGTTCCTACAATGAGCGGCTCTTC. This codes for CASSPGQSSYNERLF. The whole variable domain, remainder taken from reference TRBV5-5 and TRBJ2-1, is DAGVTQSPTHLIKTRGQQVTLRCSPISGHKSVSWYQQVLGQGPQFIFQYYEKEERGRGNFPDRFSARQFPNYSSELNVNALLLGDSALYLCASSPGQSSYNERLFGPGTRLTVL.

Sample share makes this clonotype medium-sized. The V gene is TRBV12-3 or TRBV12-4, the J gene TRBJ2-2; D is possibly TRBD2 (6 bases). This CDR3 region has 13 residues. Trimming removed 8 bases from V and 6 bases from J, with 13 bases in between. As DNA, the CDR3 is TGTGCCAGCGTCCGACTAGTGGCCGGGGAGCTGTTTTTT. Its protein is CASVRLVAGELFF.

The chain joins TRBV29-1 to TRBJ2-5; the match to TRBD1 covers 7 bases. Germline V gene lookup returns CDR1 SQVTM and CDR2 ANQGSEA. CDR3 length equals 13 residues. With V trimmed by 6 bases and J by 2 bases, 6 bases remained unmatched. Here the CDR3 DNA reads TGCAGCGTGTCGGGACAGCATCAAGAGACCCAGTACTTC. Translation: CSVSGQHQETQYF.

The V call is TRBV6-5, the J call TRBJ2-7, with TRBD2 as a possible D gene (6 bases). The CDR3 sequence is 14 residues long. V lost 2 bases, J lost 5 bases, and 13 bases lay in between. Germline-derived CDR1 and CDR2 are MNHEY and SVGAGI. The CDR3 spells CASSYISGRNEQYF. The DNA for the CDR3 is TGTGCCAGCAGTTACATTAGTGGGAGGAACGAGCAGTACTTC.

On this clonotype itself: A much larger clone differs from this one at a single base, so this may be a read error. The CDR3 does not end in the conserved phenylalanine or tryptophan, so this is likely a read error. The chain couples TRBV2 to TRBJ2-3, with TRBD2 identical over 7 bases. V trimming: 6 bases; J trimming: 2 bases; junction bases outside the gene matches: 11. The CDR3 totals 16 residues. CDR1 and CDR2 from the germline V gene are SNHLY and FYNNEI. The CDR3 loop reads CASRSLAERYTDTQYY. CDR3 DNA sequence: TGTGCCAGCAGGTCGCTAGCGGAGCGATACACAGATACGCAGTATTAT.

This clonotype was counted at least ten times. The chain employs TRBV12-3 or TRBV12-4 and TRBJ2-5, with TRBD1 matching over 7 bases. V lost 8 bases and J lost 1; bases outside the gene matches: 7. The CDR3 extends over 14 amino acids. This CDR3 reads CASAQGQSQETQYF. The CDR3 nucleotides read TGTGCCAGCGCTCAGGGACAGTCCCAAGAGACCCAGTACTTC.

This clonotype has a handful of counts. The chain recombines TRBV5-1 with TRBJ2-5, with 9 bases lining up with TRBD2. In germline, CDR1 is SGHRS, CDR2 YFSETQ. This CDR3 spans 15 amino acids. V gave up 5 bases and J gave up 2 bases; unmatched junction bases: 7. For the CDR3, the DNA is TGCGCCAGCAGTTCGGATAGCGGGAGTCAAGAGACCCAGTACTTC. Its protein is CASSSDSGSQETQYF. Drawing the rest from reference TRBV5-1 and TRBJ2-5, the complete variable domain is KAGVTQTPRYLIKTRGQQVTLSCSPISGHRSVSWYQQTPGQGLQFLFEYFSETQRNKGNFPGRFSGRQFSNSRSEMNVSTLELGDSALYLCASSSDSGSQETQYFGPGTRLLVL.

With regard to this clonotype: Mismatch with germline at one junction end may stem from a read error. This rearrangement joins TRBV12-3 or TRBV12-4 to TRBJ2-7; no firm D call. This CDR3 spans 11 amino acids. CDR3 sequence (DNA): TGTGCCAGCAGTTCTTCTTACGAGCAGTGTTTC. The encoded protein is CASSSSYEQCF.